One and the same sample provided the 6 T cell receptor beta chains below, sequenced in a study of cytomegalovirus exposure and HLA in healthy donors. Libraries were prepared by immunoSEQ multiplex PCR; TCRdb keeps only in-frame clonotypes and omits some of them. Altogether tens of thousands of clones are present, about 96% being singletons, with the ten largest covering 1.6%. Material: PBMCs. All receptors derive from a man younger than 35 in good health and CMV-seropositive.

The rearrangement links TRBV5-1 to TRBJ2-5; a weak D match, TRBD1 (6 bases). The length of the CDR3 is 14 residues. Between the trimmed V and J ends, which lost 5 bases and 2 bases, there was a span of 13 bases. Looked up from germline, CDR1 is SGHRS and CDR2 is YFSETQ. CDR3 residues: CASRQQGWQETQYF. CDR3 bases: TGCGCCAGCAGACAGCAGGGGTGGCAAGAGACCCAGTACTTC.

The chain recombines TRBV5-1 with TRBJ2-1, with unresolved D. In germline, CDR1 is SGHRS, CDR2 YFSETQ. This CDR3 region has 12 residues. The V end was cut by 2 bases, the J end by 5 bases, with 5 bases between. CDR3 nucleotides: TGCGCCAGCAGCTTCCTAGACAATGAGCAGTTCTTC. The encoded protein is CASSFLDNEQFF.

The chain employs TRBV4-2 and TRBJ2-2; D is unclear. CDR1 is LGHNA and CDR2 is YNFKEQ in the germline V gene. Trimming stripped 3 bases from V and 8 bases from J, with 13 bases between. The CDR3 is 14 amino acids. CDR3 DNA: TGTGCCAGCAGCCACCCATGGAGTGAAGGGGAGCTGTTTTTT. Translation gives CASSHPWSEGELFF.

The chain is built from TRBV5-1 and TRBJ2-1; D remains ambiguous. Deletions cut 4 bases from V and 7 bases from J, with 9 bases between. The germline CDR1 and CDR2 sequences are SGHRS and YFSETQ. The CDR3 is 12 residues long. The CDR3 loop is CASSILSNEQFF. CDR3 sequence (DNA): TGCGCCAGCAGCATACTGTCAAATGAGCAGTTCTTC.

The chain has TRBV27 and TRBJ1-1; D may be TRBD1 (6 bases). Germline V CDR1 and CDR2: MNHEY, SMNVEV (reference sequence). The germline V and J ends were trimmed by 2 bases and 5 bases, with 12 bases remaining between them. This CDR3 spans 14 amino acids. The CDR3 DNA reads TGTGCCAGCAGTTTAAAGGGGGTAGCGACTGAAGCTTTCTTT. Protein product: CASSLKGVATEAFF.

This sequence joins TRBV28 and TRBJ2-7; 7 nucleotides align to TRBD1. V lost 3 bases to trimming and J lost 2 bases; unmatched junction nucleotides: 1. The CDR3 has 13 residues. The germline CDR1 and CDR2 sequences are MDHEN and SYDVKM. The CDR3, as DNA: TGTGCCAGCAGTTTCGGACAGGCCTACGAGCAGTACTTC. It encodes CASSFGQAYEQYF.